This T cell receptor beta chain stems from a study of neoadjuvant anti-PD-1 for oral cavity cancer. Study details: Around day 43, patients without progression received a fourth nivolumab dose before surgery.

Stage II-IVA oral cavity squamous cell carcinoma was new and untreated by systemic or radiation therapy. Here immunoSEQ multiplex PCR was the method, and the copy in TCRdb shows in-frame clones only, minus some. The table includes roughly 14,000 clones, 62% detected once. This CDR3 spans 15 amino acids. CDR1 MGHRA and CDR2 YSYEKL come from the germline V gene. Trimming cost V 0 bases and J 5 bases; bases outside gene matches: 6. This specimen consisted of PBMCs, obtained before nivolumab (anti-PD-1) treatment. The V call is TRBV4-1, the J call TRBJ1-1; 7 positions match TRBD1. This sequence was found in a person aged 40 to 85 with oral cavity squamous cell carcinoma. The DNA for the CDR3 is TGCGCCAGCAGCCAAGACAGGGGGTGGAGAACTGAAGCTTTCTTT. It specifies CASSQDRGWRTEAFF.